This entry lists 17 T cell receptor beta chains sequenced from one sample in a study of blood T cells in healthy people across ages. The use of a sample-barcoded 5' primer and a J-beta primer mix characterized a second PCR of about 7 to 12 cycles. MiXCR was run by TCRdb on the 5' RACE reads, yielding one entry per CDR3 protein. Among 800,000 to 950,000 distinct CDR3 sequences listed, about 28% were seen once. A further study also used this sample, focusing on T cells of mothers and their children.

The sample taken for sequencing was blood. The receptors stem from a middle-aged woman in good health.

In its sample, this clonotype was seen many times. V and J are TRBV3-1 and TRBJ2-3; TRBD1 or TRBD2 may be the D gene (5 bases each). The CDR3 loop spans 15 amino acids. CDR1 LGHDT and CDR2 YNNKEL come from the germline V gene (reference sequence). V was clipped by 6 bases and J by 0 bases, with 13 bases between them. The CDR3: CASRSGTVSTDTQYF. CDR3 DNA sequence: TGTGCCAGCAGGTCCGGGACGGTCAGCACAGATACGCAGTATTTT.

This clonotype was seen at least ten times. The V and J genes are TRBV13 and TRBJ2-7; 10 bases line up with TRBD2. CDR1 is PRHDT, CDR2 FYEKMQ, per germline (reference sequence). Trimming took 3 bases from V and 6 from J; bases not matched to a gene: 8. This CDR3 is built from 15 residues. The CDR3 is CASSLSGGASTEQYF. The CDR3 DNA is TGTGCCAGCAGCTTGAGCGGGGGGGCCTCTACCGAGCAGTACTTC.

This clonotype was picked up many times. V and J are TRBV5-1 and TRBJ2-6; a possible D gene is TRBD1 (6 bases). This CDR3 comprises 17 residues. The germline gives CDR1 SGHRS, CDR2 YFSETQ. Trimming removed 1 base at V and 4 bases at J, with 15 bases between. The CDR3 DNA is TGCGCCAGCAGCTTGCCAAGGACAGCTGGGGGGGCCAACGTCCTGACTTTC. Its translation: CASSLPRTAGGANVLTF.

This clonotype was recorded many times. The rearrangement links TRBV7-2 to TRBJ2-3; 9 bases are a match to TRBD2. V gave up 4 bases and J gave up 4 bases; unmatched junction bases: 9. CDR1 and CDR2 (germline): SGHTA, FQGNSA. The CDR3 is made up of 16 amino acids. The CDR3 protein is CASSSWAGGRSDTQYF. In nucleotides, the CDR3 is TGTGCCAGCAGCTCGTGGGCGGGGGGGAGGTCAGATACGCAGTATTTT.

This chain connects TRBV2 to TRBJ2-7; 11 positions match TRBD2. Germline V gene data show CDR1 as SNHLY and CDR2 as FYNNEI. The CDR3 has 15 amino acids. Trimming took 5 bases from V and 7 from J; bases not matched to a gene: 10. In DNA form, the CDR3 reads TGTGCCAGCAGTCCATCGCTGCTAGCGGGGGGTGAGCAGTACTTC. Encoded protein: CASSPSLLAGGEQYF. The full variable domain, rest sourced from reference TRBV2 and TRBJ2-7, is EPEVTQTPSHQVTQMGQEVILRCVPISNHLYFYWYRQILGQKVEFLVSFYNNEISEKSEIFDDQFSVERPDGSNFTLKIRSTKLEDSAMYFCASSPSLLAGGEQYFGPGTRLTVT.

Points on this clonotype: A much bigger clone sits one base away, suggesting this may be a read error. The V and J genes are TRBV19 and TRBJ2-5, with D perhaps matching TRBD2 (7 bases). The DNA end is a closer match to TRBJ2-7, so the J assignment may be wrong. The CDR3 extends over 16 amino acids. Germline CDR1 reads LNHDA; CDR2 reads SQIVND (reference sequence). DNA for the CDR3: TGTGCCAGTAGTTCCCGGATGGGGGGGCCTCTCTGCGAGCAGTACTTC. Translated: CASSSRMGGPLCEQYF.

This clonotype has a handful of counts. The chain combines TRBV3-1 with TRBJ1-1; D not certain. Germline V lookup: CDR1 LGHDT, CDR2 YNNKEL (reference sequence). The CDR3 is 12 amino acids. Trimming cost V 7 bases and J 3 bases, with 9 bases left between them. This CDR3 is CASTFGDTEAFF. The CDR3 DNA is TGTGCCAGCACTTTCGGGGACACTGAAGCTTTCTTT.

The V call is TRBV27, the J call TRBJ1-2; no reliable D call. Trimming stripped 2 bases from V and 5 bases from J, with 15 bases between. From germline, CDR1 is MNHEY and CDR2 SMNVEV (reference sequence). The CDR3 sequence is 15 residues long. CDR3 nucleotide sequence: TGTGCCAGCAGTTTAGGAGTGGTCCCACCGTATGGCTACACCTTC. Its protein is CASSLGVVPPYGYTF.

This clonotype was seen a handful of times. The junction shows a germline mismatch at one end, possibly a read error. The V call is TRBV6-6, the J call TRBJ2-2, with D possibly TRBD1 on 7 matching bases. The CDR3 totals 14 residues. CDR1 and CDR2 from the germline V gene are MNHNY and SVGAGI (reference sequence). CDR3 sequence (DNA): TGTGCCAGCAGGACAGGGAGGAATGCCGGGGAGCGGTTTTTT. Translation gives CASRTGRNAGERFF.

This sequence joins TRBV20-1 and TRBJ1-3; D uncertain. Looked up from germline, CDR1 is DFQATT and CDR2 is SNEGSKA (reference sequence). CDR3 length: 14 residues. Trimming took 3 bases from V and 3 from J, leaving 12 bases between them. In DNA form, the CDR3 reads TGCAGTGCTAGTTCAGGCGGGGATGGAAACACCATATATTTT. Translation: CSASSGGDGNTIYF.

There are a few counts of this clonotype. Sequence at one end of the junction differs from germline and may be a read error. The chain uses TRBV20-1 and TRBJ2-7; 14 bases match TRBD2. CDR1 DFQATT and CDR2 SNEGSKA come from the germline V gene (reference sequence). This CDR3 region has 16 residues. The CDR3 reads CNARGRLAGGIYEQYF. The DNA for the CDR3 is TGCAATGCTAGAGGGAGACTAGCGGGGGGGATCTACGAGCAGTACTTC.

V usage is TRBV7-2 and J usage is TRBJ2-1; 7 positions match TRBD2. Germline trimming cut 6 bases from V and 10 bases from J; bases unmatched to any gene: 12. The length of the CDR3 is 14 residues. In germline, CDR1 is SGHTA, CDR2 FQGNSA. The CDR3 here is CASRLRAGEREQFF. The DNA for the CDR3 is TGTGCCAGCAGACTCCGGGCGGGGGAGCGAGAGCAGTTCTTC.

This clonotype showed up just a few times. The rearrangement links TRBV18 to TRBJ1-1, with TRBD1 identical over 8 bases. The CDR3 is 12 residues long. From germline, CDR1 is KGHSH and CDR2 LQKENI. The V and J ends lost 0 bases and 11 bases, in that order; junction bases with no gene match: 2. CDR3 sequence: CASSPPTGEAFF. The CDR3 nucleotides read TGTGCCAGCTCACCACCGACAGGGGAGGCTTTCTTT.

This clonotype appeared a few times. The chain employs TRBV7-2 and TRBJ2-1, with D possibly TRBD2 on 7 matching bases. CDR3 length: 15 residues. Germline CDR1 SGHTA, CDR2 FQGNSA. The V end lost 2 bases, the J end lost 5 bases, and 13 bases lay between the germline ends. CDR3 amino acids: CASSLMWGGDNEQFF. Here the CDR3 DNA reads TGTGCCAGCAGCTTAATGTGGGGGGGCGACAATGAGCAGTTCTTC.

This clonotype was recorded a few times. DNA for the CDR3: TGCGCCAGCAGCCCCCGGAGACTCCAGACAGGGCCCAGCTCCTACGAGCAGTACTTC. This translates into CASSPRRLQTGPSSYEQYF. The chain recombines TRBV5-1 with TRBJ2-7; 7 bases fit TRBD1. The CDR3 runs 19 residues. V was pared by 4 bases and J by 0 bases, with 19 bases of the junction left unmatched. Per the germline V gene, CDR1 is SGHRS and CDR2 is YFSETQ. Variable domain in full (rest from reference TRBV5-1 and TRBJ2-7): KAGVTQTPRYLIKTRGQQVTLSCSPISGHRSVSWYQQTPGQGLQFLFEYFSETQRNKGNFPGRFSGRQFSNSRSEMNVSTLELGDSALYLCASSPRRLQTGPSSYEQYFGPGTRLTVT.

The chain combines TRBV20-1 with TRBJ2-4; 7 bases agree with TRBD1. Germline V gene sequence: CDR1 DFQATT, CDR2 SNEGSKA (reference sequence). The CDR3 is 14 residues long. Unmatched junction bases numbered 5, after V lost 5 bases and J lost 1 base. CDR3 amino acids: CSAEHRGAKNIQYF. CDR3 nucleotides: TGCAGTGCTGAACACAGGGGCGCCAAAAACATTCAGTACTTC.

This clonotype was observed a few times. This chain uses TRBV15 with TRBJ2-1; TRBD2 aligns across 8 bases. The DNA end is more similar to TRBJ2-7, so the J call may be wrong. Looked up from germline, CDR1 is LNHNV and CDR2 is YYDKDF (reference sequence). The CDR3 consists of 15 residues. CDR3 loop: CATSGGTSGYNEQYF. The CDR3, as DNA: TGTGCCACCAGCGGCGGTACTAGCGGATACAATGAGCAGTACTTC.